This TCR beta chain is drawn from a study of blood T cell repertoires in COVID-19. Study as a whole: There were acute and convalescent COVID-19 samples, and they came from the United States, Italy and Spain.

Per the study methods: Estimated nucleated cell counts came from reference gene primer amplification. The data were produced by immunoSEQ multiplex PCR, yet TCRdb's version contains in-frame clones alone and is incomplete. V and J calls plus clone size are reproduced from that table; the DNA served to infer D and trimming. In the table there are 200,000 to 300,000 clones, around 90% of which are singletons. The ends were cut back, 1 base at V and 0 bases at J, with 12 bases in the middle. Germline CDR1 is SGHVS and CDR2 is FNYEAQ. The CDR3 has 16 amino acids. V usage is TRBV7-6 and J usage is TRBJ1-1, with D possibly being TRBD1 (6 bases). The specimen sequenced was peripheral blood. This sequence originates from a young man with COVID-19, enrolled during active disease. For the CDR3, the DNA is TGTGCCAGCAGCTTAGGGGGTGGACAGATGAACACTGAAGCTTTCTTT. It specifies CASSLGGGQMNTEAFF.